This TCR beta chain was retrieved from a study of shared T cell receptors in the human thymus. CDR3 size: 12 residues. Germline V lookup: CDR1 SGHAT, CDR2 FQNNGV. V lost 5 bases to trimming and J lost 3 bases, with 7 bases between them. Using immunoSEQ multiplex PCR, the repertoire was profiled, and TCRdb retains in-frame clones only, with some absent. The data show hundreds of thousands of clones, 85% to 90% seen once. A further study also used this sample, focusing on human thymus T cells. Per that study: Thymus was obtained from resections taken during corrective heart surgery. Thymic repertoires overlap heavily among unrelated individuals, related research has reported.

The receptor comes from a boy under three years old with a congenital heart defect. The specimen sequenced was thymocytes. The chain links TRBV11-2 to TRBJ1-1, with D hard to call. For the CDR3, the DNA is TGTGCCAGCAGCCCCCTCGACACTGAAGCTTTCTTT. Translated, it gives CASSPLDTEAFF.